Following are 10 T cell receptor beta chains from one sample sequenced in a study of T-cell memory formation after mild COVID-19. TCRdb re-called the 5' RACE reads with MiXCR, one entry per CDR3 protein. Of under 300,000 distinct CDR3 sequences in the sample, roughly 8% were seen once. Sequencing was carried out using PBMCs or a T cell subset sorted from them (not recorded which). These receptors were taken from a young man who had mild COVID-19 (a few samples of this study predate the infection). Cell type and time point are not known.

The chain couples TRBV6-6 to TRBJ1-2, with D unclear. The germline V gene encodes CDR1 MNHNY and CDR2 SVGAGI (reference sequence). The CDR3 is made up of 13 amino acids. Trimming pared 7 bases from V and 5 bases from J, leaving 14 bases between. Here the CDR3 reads CASTGGSVYGYTF. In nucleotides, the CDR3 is TGTGCCAGCACCGGTGGCAGCGTTTATGGCTACACCTTC.

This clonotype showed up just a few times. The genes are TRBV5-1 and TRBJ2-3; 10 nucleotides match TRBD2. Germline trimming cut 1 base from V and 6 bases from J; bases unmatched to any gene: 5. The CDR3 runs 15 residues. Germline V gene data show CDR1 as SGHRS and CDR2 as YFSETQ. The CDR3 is CASSLSLAGADTQYF. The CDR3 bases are TGCGCCAGCAGCTTGAGTCTAGCGGGGGCCGATACGCAGTATTTT.

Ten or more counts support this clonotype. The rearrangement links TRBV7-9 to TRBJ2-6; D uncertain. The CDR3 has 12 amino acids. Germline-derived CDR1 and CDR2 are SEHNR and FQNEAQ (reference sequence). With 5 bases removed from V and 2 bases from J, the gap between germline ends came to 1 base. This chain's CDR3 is CASSPGANVLTF. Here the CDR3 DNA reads TGTGCCAGCAGCCCTGGGGCCAACGTCCTGACTTTC.

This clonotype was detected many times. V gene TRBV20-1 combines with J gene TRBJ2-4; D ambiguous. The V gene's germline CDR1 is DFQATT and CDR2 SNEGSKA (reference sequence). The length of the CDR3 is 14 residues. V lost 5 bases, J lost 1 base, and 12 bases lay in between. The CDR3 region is CSAYSFGAKNIQYF. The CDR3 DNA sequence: TGCAGTGCTTATTCTTTCGGGGCCAAAAACATTCAGTACTTC.

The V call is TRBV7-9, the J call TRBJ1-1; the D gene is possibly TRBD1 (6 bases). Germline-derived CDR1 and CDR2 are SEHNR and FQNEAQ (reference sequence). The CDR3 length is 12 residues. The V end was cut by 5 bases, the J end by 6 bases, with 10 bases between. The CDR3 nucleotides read TGTGCCAGCAGCCGCGAGGGGGCTGAAGCTTTCTTT. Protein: CASSREGAEAFF. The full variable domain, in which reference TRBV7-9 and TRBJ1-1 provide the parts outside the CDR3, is DTGVSQNPRHKITKRGQNVTFRCDPISEHNRLYWYRQTLGQGPEFLTYFQNEAQLEKSRLLSDRFSAERPKGSFSTLEIQRTEQGDSAMYLCASSREGAEAFFGQGTRLTVV.

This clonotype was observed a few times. Here the CDR3 DNA reads TGTGCCAGCAGGCGCAGGCGCTCCTACGAGCAGTACGTC. This encodes CASRRRRSYEQYV. The genes are TRBV27 and TRBJ2-7; D unresolved. The germline V gene has CDR1 MNHEY and CDR2 SMNVEV (reference sequence). V was trimmed by 6 bases and J by 0 bases, leaving 9 bases between them. The CDR3 runs to 13 residues.

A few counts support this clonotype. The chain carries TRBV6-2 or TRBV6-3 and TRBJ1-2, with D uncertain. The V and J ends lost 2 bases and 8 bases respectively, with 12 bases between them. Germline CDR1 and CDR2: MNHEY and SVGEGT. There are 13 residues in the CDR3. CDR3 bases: TGTGCCAGCAGTTACCCGACGAGAGCCGGCTACACCTTC. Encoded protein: CASSYPTRAGYTF.

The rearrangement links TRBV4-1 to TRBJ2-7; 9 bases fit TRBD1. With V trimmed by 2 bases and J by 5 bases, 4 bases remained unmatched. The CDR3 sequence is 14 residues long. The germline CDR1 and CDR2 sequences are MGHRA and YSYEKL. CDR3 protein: CASSQRDRAHEQYF. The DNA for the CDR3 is TGCGCCAGCAGCCAAAGGGACAGGGCACACGAGCAGTACTTC.

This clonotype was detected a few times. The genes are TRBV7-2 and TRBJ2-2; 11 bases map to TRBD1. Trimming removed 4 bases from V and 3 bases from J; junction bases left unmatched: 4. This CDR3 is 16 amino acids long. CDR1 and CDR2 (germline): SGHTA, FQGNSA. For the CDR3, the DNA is TGTGCCAGCAGCTCACGGACAGGGGGCGACACCGGGGAGCTGTTTTTT. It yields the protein CASSSRTGGDTGELFF.

The CDR3: CASSFQGGHEQYV. CDR3 coding DNA: TGTGCCAGCAGCTTTCAGGGGGGCCACGAGCAGTACGTC. The chain employs TRBV3-2 and TRBJ2-7; TRBD1 is taken as the D call from the table, unchecked against the DNA. TRBV3-2 is annotated as a pseudogene. This CDR3 comprises 13 residues.